Reported below is one T cell receptor (beta chain). Clones were sequenced by immunoSEQ multiplex PCR, and TCRdb holds only the in-frame ones, with some missing. The sample includes about 400,000 clones, around 87% of them seen just once. These data are taken from a study of blood T cell repertoires in COVID-19. Germline lookup yields CDR1 SGHVS and CDR2 FNYEAQ. There are 13 residues in the CDR3. V shed 5 bases, J shed 4 bases, and the junction held 4 bases outside the gene matches. The source is a man aged 40-49 years in a cohort exposed to, infected with or recovered from COVID-19 (not recorded which). The rearrangement links TRBV7-6 to TRBJ2-7, with 8 bases matching TRBD1. Sequencing was carried out using PBMCs or T cells enriched from blood (not recorded which). CDR3 residues: CASSQDRGYEQYF. For the CDR3, the DNA is TGTGCCAGCAGCCAAGACAGGGGTTACGAGCAGTACTTC.